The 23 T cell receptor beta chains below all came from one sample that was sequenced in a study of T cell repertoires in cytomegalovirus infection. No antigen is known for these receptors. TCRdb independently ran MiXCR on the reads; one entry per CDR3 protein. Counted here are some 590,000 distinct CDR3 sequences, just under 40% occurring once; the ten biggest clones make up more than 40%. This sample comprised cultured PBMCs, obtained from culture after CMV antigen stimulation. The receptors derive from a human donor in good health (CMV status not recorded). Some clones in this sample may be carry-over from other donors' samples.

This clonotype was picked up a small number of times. In nucleotides, the CDR3 is TGTGCCAGCAGTTGGAGCGGGCGGACTAGCGGGAGGGCCGTGCTTTTCTTC. Translation gives CASSWSGRTSGRAVLFF. V and J are TRBV27 and TRBJ2-1, with TRBD2 matching 15 bases. V lost 4 bases to trimming and J lost 16 bases; unmatched junction nucleotides: 17. Germline CDR1 is MNHEY and CDR2 is SMNVEV (reference sequence). This CDR3 comprises 17 residues.

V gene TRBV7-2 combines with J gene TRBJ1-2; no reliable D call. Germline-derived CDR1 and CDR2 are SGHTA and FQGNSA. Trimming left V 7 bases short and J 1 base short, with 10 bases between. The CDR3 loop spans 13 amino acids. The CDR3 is CASTSDGNYGYTF. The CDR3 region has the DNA TGTGCCAGCACCTCCGACGGTAACTATGGCTACACCTTC.

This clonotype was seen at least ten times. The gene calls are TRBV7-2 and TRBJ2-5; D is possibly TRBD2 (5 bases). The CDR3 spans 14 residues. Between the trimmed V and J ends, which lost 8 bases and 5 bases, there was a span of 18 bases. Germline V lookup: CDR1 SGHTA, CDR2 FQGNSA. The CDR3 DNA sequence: TGTGCCAGCCGTAGGGTGTACCGAGGGGAGACCCAGTACTTC. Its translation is CASRRVYRGETQYF.

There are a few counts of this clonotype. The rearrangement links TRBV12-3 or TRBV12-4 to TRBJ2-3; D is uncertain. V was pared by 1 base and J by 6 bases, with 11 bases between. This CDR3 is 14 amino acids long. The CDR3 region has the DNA TGTGCCAGCAGTTTAGGAGCAGGTCTGGATACGCAGTATTTT. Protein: CASSLGAGLDTQYF.

CDR3 sequence (DNA): TGTGCCAGCAGCGTGGGACCGCAAGGGTCACCCCTCCACTTT. Translated: CASSVGPQGSPLHF. The chain carries TRBV28 and TRBJ1-6, with D perhaps matching TRBD1 (5 bases). Germline V gene lookup returns CDR1 MDHEN and CDR2 SYDVKM. The ends were cut back, 6 bases at V and 10 bases at J, with 16 bases in the middle. This CDR3 is built from 14 residues.

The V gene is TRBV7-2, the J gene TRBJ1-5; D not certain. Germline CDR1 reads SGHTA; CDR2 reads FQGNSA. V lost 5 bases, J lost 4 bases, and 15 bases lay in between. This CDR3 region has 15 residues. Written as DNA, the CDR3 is TGTGCCAGCAGCCTTGGGTCCCTAGGGAATCAGCCCCAGCATTTT. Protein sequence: CASSLGSLGNQPQHF.

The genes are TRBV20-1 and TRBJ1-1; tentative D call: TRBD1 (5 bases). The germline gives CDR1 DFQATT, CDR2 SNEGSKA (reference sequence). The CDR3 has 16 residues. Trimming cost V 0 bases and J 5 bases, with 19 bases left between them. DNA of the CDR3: TGCAGTGCTAGAGATCGGGGGGGGACCTTTGCAACTGAAGCTTTCTTT. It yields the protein CSARDRGGTFATEAFF.

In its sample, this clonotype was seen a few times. This chain's CDR3 is CASSYSRTSGSDYEQYF. The DNA of the CDR3 is TGTGCCAGCAGTTACTCGCGGACTAGCGGGAGTGACTACGAGCAGTACTTC. The chain employs TRBV6-6 and TRBJ2-7; 13 bases map to TRBD2. This CDR3 has 17 residues. Germline CDR1 and CDR2: MNHNY and SVGAGI (reference sequence). V shed 0 bases, J shed 3 bases, and the junction held 5 bases outside the gene matches.

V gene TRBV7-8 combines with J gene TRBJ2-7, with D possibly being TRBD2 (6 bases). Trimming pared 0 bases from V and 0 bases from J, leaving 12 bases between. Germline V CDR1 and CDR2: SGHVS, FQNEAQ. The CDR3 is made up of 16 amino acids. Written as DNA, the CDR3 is TGTGCCAGCAGCTTAGCGTCGCGGGGTAGCTCCTACGAGCAGTACTTC. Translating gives CASSLASRGSSYEQYF. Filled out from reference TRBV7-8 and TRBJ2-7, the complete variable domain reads GAGVSQSPRYKVAKRGQDVALRCDPISGHVSLFWYQQALGQGPEFLTYFQNEAQLDKSGLPSDRFFAERPEGSVSTLKIQRTQQEDSAVYLCASSLASRGSSYEQYFGPGTRLTVT.

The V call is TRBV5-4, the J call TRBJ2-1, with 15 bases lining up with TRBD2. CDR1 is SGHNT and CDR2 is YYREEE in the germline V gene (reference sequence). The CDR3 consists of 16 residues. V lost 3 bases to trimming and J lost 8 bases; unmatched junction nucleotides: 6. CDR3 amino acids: CASSYGLAGGPHEQFF. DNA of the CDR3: TGTGCCAGCAGCTACGGACTAGCGGGAGGGCCGCATGAGCAGTTCTTC.

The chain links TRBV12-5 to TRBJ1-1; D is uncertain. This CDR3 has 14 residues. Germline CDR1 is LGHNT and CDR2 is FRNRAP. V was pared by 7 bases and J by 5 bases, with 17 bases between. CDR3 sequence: CASALGPLGTEAFF. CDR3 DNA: TGTGCTAGTGCCCTAGGTCCACTAGGGACTGAAGCTTTCTTT. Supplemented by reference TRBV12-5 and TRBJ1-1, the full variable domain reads DARVTQTPRHKVTEMGQEVTMRCQPILGHNTVFWYRQTMMQGLELLAYFRNRAPLDDSGMPKDRFSAEMPDATLATLKIQPSEPRDSAVYFCASALGPLGTEAFFGQGTRLTVV.

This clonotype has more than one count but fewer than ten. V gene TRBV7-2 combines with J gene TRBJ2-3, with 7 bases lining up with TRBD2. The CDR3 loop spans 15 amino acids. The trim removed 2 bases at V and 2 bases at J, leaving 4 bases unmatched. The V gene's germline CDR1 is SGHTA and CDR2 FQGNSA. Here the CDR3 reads CASSLMGGSTDTQYF. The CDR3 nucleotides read TGTGCCAGCAGCTTAATGGGGGGGTCCACAGATACGCAGTATTTT.

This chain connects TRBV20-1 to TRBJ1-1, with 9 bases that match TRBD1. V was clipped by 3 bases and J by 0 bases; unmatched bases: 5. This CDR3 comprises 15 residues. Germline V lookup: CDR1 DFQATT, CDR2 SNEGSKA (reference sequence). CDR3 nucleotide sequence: TGCAGTGCTAGGACAGGGGGTTTCGTGAACACTGAAGCTTTCTTT. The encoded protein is CSARTGGFVNTEAFF.

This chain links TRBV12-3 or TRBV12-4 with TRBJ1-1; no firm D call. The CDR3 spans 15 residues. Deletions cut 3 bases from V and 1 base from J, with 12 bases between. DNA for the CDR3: TGTGCCAGCAGTTTCTTAGATTACAGGAACACTGAAGCTTTCTTT. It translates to CASSFLDYRNTEAFF.

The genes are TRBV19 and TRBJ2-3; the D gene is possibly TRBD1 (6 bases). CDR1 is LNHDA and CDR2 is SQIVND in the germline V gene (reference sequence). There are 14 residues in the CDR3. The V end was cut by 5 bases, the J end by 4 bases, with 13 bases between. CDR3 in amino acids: CASSPPDRPDTQYF. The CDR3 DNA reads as TGTGCCAGTAGTCCTCCAGACAGGCCAGATACGCAGTATTTT.

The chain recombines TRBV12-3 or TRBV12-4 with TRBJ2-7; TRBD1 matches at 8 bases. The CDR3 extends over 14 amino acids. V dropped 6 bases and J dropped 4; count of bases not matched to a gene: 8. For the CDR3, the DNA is TGTGCCAGCAGGCAGACAGGGGACGTGTACGAGCAGTACTTC. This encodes CASRQTGDVYEQYF.

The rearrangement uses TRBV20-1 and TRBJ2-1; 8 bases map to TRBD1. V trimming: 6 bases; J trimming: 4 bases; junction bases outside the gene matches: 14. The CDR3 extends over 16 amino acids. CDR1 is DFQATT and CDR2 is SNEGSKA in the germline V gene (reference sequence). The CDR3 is CSAVSRQGAEYNEQFF. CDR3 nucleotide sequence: TGCAGTGCCGTCTCTCGGCAGGGGGCCGAATACAATGAGCAGTTCTTC.

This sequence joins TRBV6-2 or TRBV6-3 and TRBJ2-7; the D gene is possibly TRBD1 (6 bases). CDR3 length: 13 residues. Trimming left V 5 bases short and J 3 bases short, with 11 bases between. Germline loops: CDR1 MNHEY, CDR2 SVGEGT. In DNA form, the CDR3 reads TGTGCCAGCAGTCCCTTACAGGGCTACGAGCAGTACTTC. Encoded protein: CASSPLQGYEQYF.

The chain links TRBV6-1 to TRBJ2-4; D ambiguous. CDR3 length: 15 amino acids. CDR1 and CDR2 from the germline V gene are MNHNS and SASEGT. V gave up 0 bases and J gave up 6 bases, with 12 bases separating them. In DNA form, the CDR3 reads TGTGCCAGCAGTGAAGCGCAGAACGGAAGAAACATTCAGTACTTC. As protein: CASSEAQNGRNIQYF.

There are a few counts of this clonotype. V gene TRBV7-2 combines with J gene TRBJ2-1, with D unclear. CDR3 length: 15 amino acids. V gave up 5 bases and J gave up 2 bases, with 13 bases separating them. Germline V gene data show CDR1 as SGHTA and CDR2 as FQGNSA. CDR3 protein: CASSVHQSPYNEQFF. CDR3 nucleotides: TGTGCCAGCAGCGTACACCAATCGCCCTACAATGAGCAGTTCTTC.

The chain's CDR3 is CASSGAGKNSPLHF. The CDR3, as DNA: TGTGCCAGCAGCGGGGCAGGGAAGAATTCACCCCTCCACTTT. The chain is built from TRBV7-8 and TRBJ1-6; maybe TRBD1 (5 bases). CDR1 is SGHVS, CDR2 FQNEAQ, per germline. The V and J ends lost 5 bases and 7 bases respectively, with 12 bases between them. This CDR3 contains 14 residues.

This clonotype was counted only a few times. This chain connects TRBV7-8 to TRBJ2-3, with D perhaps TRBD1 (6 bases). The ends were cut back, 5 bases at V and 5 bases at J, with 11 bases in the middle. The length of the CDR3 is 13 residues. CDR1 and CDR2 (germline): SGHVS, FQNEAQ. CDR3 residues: CASSGGRGDTQYF. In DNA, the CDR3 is TGTGCCAGCAGCGGGGGCCGGGGAGATACGCAGTATTTT.

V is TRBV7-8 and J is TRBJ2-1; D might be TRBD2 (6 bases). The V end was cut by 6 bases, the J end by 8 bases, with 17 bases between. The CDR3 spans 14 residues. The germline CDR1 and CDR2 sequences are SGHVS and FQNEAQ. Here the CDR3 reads CASRRRGRLDEQFF. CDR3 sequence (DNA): TGTGCCAGCAGGCGCCGGGGGAGGTTAGATGAGCAGTTCTTC.